This T cell receptor (beta chain) is drawn from a study of T cell responses to AZD1222 COVID-19 vaccine (dated by TCRdb to the early 2020s). Regarding the complete study: AZD1222 recipients with second doses at about 4 weeks or about 12 weeks were pooled, because spike-specific TCR depth and breadth did not differ between schedules. A total of approximately 230 trial participants underwent TCR sequencing, of whom roughly 210 received two doses of AZD1222 and about 25 received two doses of the MenACWY control vaccine. Trial participants were enrolled by age into subgroups of 18-55, 56-69 and 70-plus years, and roughly 150, 30 and 60 TCR-sequenced participants, respectively, were included in these subgroups. Broad study findings and their caveats: CD4 TCRs associated with the vaccine covered the entire spike protein, and the dominant responses were in regions 160-218 and 743-854. Reportedly, close to half of the unique spike-specific TCRs recognized epitopes lying outside the regions that are mutated in the B.1.351 and B.1.1.7 variants. Conclusions about previously exposed vaccinees are limited because only five or six AZD1222 recipients were SARS-CoV-2 seropositive at baseline. In the small 56-69-year group, the increase in depth fell short of significance, most likely because of low power. After two AZD1222 doses, spike-specific TCR breadth and depth were significantly higher than at day 0 and than in MenACWY recipients. Most participants were white British and females outnumbered males, and the authors suggested that clonal diversity may have been underestimated. Because no day 14 peak-response samples were available, repertoires were characterized only after the peak T cell response.

The time point label, as the study defines it: baseline before first vaccination. The vaccinee samples were drawn from two UK trials, COV001 and COV002, one of which was a single-blind randomized controlled phase 2/3 trial testing AZD1222 (ChAdOx1 nCoV-19) in healthy adults. For TCRbeta chain sequencing, PBMC samples were collected from trial participants at day 0 and at day 28 after the second dose. For this clone: This receptor's antigen is unknown. Base qualities are not recorded, but no much larger clone differs from it by a single base.

The CDR3 regions of human TCRbeta chains were subjected to immunosequencing. Per the authors' processing: Repertoire TCRs were checked for matches against a reference library of SARS-CoV-2-specific TCRs that had been generated using the MIRA antigen-specificity platform. Breadth was defined as the fraction of unique TCRs that were SARS-CoV-2-associated, and depth was defined as the fraction of total T cells that were SARS-CoV-2-associated. Using the MIRA data, every spike-specific TCR was mapped to the spike region that the TCR reacted to and assigned to either a CD4 or a CD8 class. Log10-transformed breadth and depth values were compared by one-way ANOVA with Sidak's multiple comparisons tests. Held by TCRdb, this immuneACCESS table contains in-frame sequences only and omits some clones. Under half of the omission traces to an unresolved V gene where checked; the cause of the rest is unknown. V, J and clone size were drawn from that table, and D and trimming were deduced from the DNA. This sample comprises about 110,000 clones, 85% to 90% of them detected only once. The ten largest account for 3% to 3.5% of the sample.

Reading from cysteine to phenylalanine, the CDR3 counts 14 amino acids. The entry retains the CDR3 DNA only, 42 bases that are in frame from base 1. Trimming leaves V shorter by 8 bases and J shorter by 0 bases, with the junction holding 4 bases beyond the gene matches. CDR1 and CDR2, looked up from the germline V gene, are MNHNS and SASEGT. Sequenced material: peripheral blood, taken on day 0 of AZD1222 vaccination. The sequence links TRBV6-1 to TRBJ1-5; TRBD1 fits 7 bases in the junction. This TCR was recovered from an adult in good health. The CDR3 here reads CASGAGGSNQPQHF. The DNA reads TGTGCCAGCGGTGCAGGGGGTAGCAATCAGCCCCAGCATTTT.